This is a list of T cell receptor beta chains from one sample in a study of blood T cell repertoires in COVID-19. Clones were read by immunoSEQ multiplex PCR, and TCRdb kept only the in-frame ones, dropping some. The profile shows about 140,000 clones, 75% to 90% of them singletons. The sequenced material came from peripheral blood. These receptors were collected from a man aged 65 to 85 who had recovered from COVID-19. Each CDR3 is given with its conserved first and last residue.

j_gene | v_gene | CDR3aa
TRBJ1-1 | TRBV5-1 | CASSRETGGRTEAFF
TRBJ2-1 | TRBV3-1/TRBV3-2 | CASSRLAPVGGNEQFF
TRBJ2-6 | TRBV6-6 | CASSPRFGGLAGANVLTF
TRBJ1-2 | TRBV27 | CASSPQGRGYTF
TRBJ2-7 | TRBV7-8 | CASSLGTSGSYEQYF
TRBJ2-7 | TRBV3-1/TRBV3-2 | CASSHSELAPHEQYF
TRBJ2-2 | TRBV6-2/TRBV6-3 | CASSFRTGYTGELFF
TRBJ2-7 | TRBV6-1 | CASSEYRTLAYEQYF
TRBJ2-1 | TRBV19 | CASSMSVYNEQFF
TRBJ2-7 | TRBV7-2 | CASSEGQGKYEQYF
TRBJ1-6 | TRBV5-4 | CASSLGPTGGNSPLHF
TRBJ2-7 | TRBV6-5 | CASSPGTGDNEQYF
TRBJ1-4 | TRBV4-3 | CASSQDLGAGEKLFF
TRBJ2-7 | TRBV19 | CASSRPGETYEQYF
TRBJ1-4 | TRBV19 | CASSIENSPNEKLFF
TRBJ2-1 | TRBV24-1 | CATSDSRSYNEQFF
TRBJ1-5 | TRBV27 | CASSLNSRQPQHF
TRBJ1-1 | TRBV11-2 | CASISSRDLNTEAFF
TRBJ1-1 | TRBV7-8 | CASSLLQGSNTEAFF
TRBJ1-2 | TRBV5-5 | CASSSKGTGNYGYTF
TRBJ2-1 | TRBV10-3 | CAISVGGGGNEQFF
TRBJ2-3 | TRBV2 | CASSGEGGSGVDTQYF
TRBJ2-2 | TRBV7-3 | CASSLPSGSSTGELFF
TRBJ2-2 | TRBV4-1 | CASSPLLAANTGELFF
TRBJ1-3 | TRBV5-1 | CASSPLPRGSGNTIYF
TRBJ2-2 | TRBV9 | CASSGSTANTGELFF
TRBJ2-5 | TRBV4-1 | CASSQTPGTRETQYF
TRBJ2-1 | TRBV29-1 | CSVEVRGFGQFF
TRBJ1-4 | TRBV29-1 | CSVIGQDEKLFF
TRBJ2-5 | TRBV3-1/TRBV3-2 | CASSQDLRSGRAGETQYF
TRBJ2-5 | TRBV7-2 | CASSPGGLAGGETQYF
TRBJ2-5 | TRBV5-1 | CASSLPLAGRETQYF
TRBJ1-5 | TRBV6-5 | CASSLTGTNQPQHF
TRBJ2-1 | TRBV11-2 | CATSPPAGGGNEQFF
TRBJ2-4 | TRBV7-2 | CASSLGGAQGATSDIQYF
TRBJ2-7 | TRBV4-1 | CASSQDRGQGGYEQYF
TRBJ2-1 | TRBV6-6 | CASSYTGSSYNEQFF
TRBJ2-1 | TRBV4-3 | CASSQDPFPGSNSYNEQFF
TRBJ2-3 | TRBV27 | CASSTPGDDTQYF
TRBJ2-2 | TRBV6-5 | CASNPQREVTGELFF
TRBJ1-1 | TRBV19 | CASSRGSTNTEAFF
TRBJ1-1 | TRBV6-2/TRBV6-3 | CASSLPDRVDAFF
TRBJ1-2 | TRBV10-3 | CATPKDRGHGYTF
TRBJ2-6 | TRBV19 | CASSTSTGTTRSGANVLTF
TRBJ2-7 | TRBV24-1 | CATSDFDRDSYEQYF
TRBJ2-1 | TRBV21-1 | CASSKERDSHRTSGRLRNEQFF
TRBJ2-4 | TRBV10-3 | CAIRGGGAKNIQYF
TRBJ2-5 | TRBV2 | CASILRQGGSQETQYF
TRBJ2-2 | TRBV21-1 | CASSPGGSGELFF
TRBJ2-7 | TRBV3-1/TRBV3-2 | CASSHQGAAYEQYF
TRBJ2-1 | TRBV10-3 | CAISVLLAPYNEQFF
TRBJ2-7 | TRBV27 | CATPLSGRALEQYF
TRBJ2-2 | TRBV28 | CASSLTGTGGTGELFF
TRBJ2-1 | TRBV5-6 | CASSTSGSSYNEQFF
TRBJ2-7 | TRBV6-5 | CASSFNPQGTYEQYF
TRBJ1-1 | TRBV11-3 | CASSSGGQAEAFF